The source of this T cell receptor beta chain is a study of blood T cell repertoires in COVID-19. Study details: The analysed material was cDNA or gDNA that came from T cells, B-cell-depleted T cells, or PBMCs.

Original methodology: Nucleated cell counts were estimated from reference gene primer amplification. Sequenced by immunoSEQ multiplex PCR; TCRdb stores in-frame clones only, minus some. V and J calls and clone size follow that table, whereas D and trimming were derived from the DNA. The sample has 52,000 or so clones, more than 75% seen once; the top ten hold around 27%. Germline V CDR1 and CDR2: SGDLS, YYNGEE. Trimming removed 0 bases from V and 9 bases from J; junction bases left unmatched: 12. CDR3 length: 16 amino acids. The source of this sequence is a human donor in a cohort sampled during active COVID-19. Sequenced material: peripheral blood. The rearrangement links TRBV9 to TRBJ2-1, with TRBD2 identical over 7 bases. The chain's CDR3 is CASSVVFGGSFAEQFF. CDR3 DNA: TGTGCCAGCAGCGTAGTGTTTGGCGGGAGCTTCGCTGAGCAGTTCTTC.